This TCR beta chain derives from a study of blood T cells in healthy people across ages. PCR was performed a second time for about 7 to 11 cycles using a sample-barcoded 5' primer and a J-beta primer mix. A template-switch adaptor with 12 random nucleotides tagged each cDNA molecule. TCRdb reprocessed the 5' RACE reads with MiXCR, giving one entry per CDR3 protein. The top ten hold under 35% of the sample, which has roughly 680,000 distinct CDR3 sequences, about 52% seen once. Germline CDR1 is MNHEY and CDR2 is SMNVEV (reference sequence). The CDR3 totals 16 residues. The germline V and J ends were trimmed by 2 bases and 1 base, with 11 bases remaining between them.

The clonotype comes from a woman between 55 and 75 years old in good health. The chain combines TRBV27 with TRBJ1-4; D may be TRBD1 (5 bases). The material sequenced was blood. CDR3 DNA: TGTGCCAGCAGTTTACGGGGGGTAGAAACTAATGAAAAACTGTTTTTT. This sequence encodes CASSLRGVETNEKLFF.